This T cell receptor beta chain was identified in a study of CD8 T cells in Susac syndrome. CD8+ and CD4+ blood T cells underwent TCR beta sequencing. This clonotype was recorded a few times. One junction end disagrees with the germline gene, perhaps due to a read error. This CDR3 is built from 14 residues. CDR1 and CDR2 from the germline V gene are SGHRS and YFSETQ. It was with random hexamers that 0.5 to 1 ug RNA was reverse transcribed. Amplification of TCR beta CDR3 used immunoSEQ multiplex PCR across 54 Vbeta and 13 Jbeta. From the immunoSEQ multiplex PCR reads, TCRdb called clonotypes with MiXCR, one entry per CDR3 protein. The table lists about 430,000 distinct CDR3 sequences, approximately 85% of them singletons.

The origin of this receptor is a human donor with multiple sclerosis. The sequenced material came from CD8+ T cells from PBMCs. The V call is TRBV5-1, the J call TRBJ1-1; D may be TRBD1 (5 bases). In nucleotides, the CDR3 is TGTGCCAGCAGTTTCCGGGGGTTGAACACTGAAGCTTTCTTT. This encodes CASSFRGLNTEAFF.